This T cell receptor (beta chain) derives from a study of OX40 agonist ivuxolimab in advanced cancers. Turning to the study itself: Ivuxolimab, an antibody that agonizes OX40 (CD134), was administered to the patients.

Points from the study as a whole: Expanded clones belonging to CD8+ T cells outnumbered, on average, those of CD4+.

Looked up from germline, CDR1 is SGDLS and CDR2 is YYNGEE. This CDR3 comprises 17 residues. V dropped 0 bases and J dropped 2 bases, with 16 bases sitting between them. Measured with immunoSEQ multiplex PCR; TCRdb has only the in-frame clones, and not every one. The sample has some 74,000 clones, less than 95% seen once. With regard to this clone: Its target is unknown.

The sequence was collected from an adult with an advanced solid tumor such as melanoma, head and neck, liver or kidney cancer. This rearrangement joins TRBV9 to TRBJ2-3; weak D call: TRBD2 (7 bases). Sequenced here: CD4+ or CD8+ T cells sorted from blood, sampled in a trial of the OX40 agonist ivuxolimab. The CDR3 nucleotides are TGTGCCAGCAGCGTAGCCCGGGGGGCCATACACACAGATACGCAGTATTTT. The encoded protein is CASSVARGAIHTDTQYF. Full variable domain (missing parts from reference TRBV9 and TRBJ2-3): DSGVTQTPKHLITATGQRVTLRCSPRSGDLSVYWYQQSLDQGLQFLIQYYNGEERAKGNILERFSAQQFPDLHSELNLSSLELGDSALYFCASSVARGAIHTDTQYFGPGTRLTVL.